These 9 T cell receptor beta chains share one sample of origin, sequenced in a study of monozygotic twins with inflammatory bowel disease. Reanalyzing the 5' RACE reads, TCRdb keeps one entry per CDR3 protein, without DNA. Reported are about 300,000 distinct CDR3 sequences; the ten largest clones contain 5.6%. Material: blood. Receptors were obtained from a human donor with ulcerative colitis or Crohn's disease, or a healthy co-twin of an affected twin (not recorded which).

This chain joins TRBV15 and TRBJ2-5. Germline CDR1 reads LNHNV; CDR2 reads YYDKDF (reference sequence). The CDR3 is made up of 13 amino acids. The CDR3 here is CATSSPVQETQYF.

The chain employs TRBV7-2 and TRBJ2-3. The germline V gene has CDR1 SGHTA and CDR2 FQGNSA. CDR3 size: 12 residues. The CDR3: CASSTTGDTQYF.

The V and J genes are TRBV7-2 and TRBJ1-1; lacking DNA, the TRBD1 call made by TCRdb goes unchecked. The germline V gene encodes CDR1 SGHTA and CDR2 FQGNSA. The CDR3 is made up of 16 amino acids. The CDR3 sequence: CASSFGTGMGKTEAFF. The whole variable domain, remainder taken from reference TRBV7-2 and TRBJ1-1, is GAGVSQSPSNKVTEKGKDVELRCDPISGHTALYWYRQSLGQGLEFLIYFQGNSAPDKSGLPSDRFSAERTGGSVSTLTIQRTQQEDSAVYLCASSFGTGMGKTEAFFGQGTRLTVV.

This chain connects TRBV19 to TRBJ2-1; the TCRdb call, TRBD1, lacks DNA for checking. Germline V lookup: CDR1 LNHDA, CDR2 SQIVND (reference sequence). This CDR3 comprises 15 residues. The CDR3 here is CASSPGQGAYNEQFF.

The chain combines TRBV6-2 or TRBV6-3 with TRBJ2-7; the TCRdb call, TRBD2, lacks DNA for checking. Germline CDR1 reads MNHEY; CDR2 reads SVGEGT. This CDR3 contains 17 residues. This CDR3 reads CASSSPPGLAVSYEQYF.

CDR3 protein: CASSERDRAVTGELFF. The chain couples TRBV25-1 to TRBJ2-2; TCRdb selects TRBD1, and the lack of DNA leaves this call unchecked. Germline CDR1 reads MGHDK; CDR2 reads SYGVNS. The CDR3 spans 16 residues.

The chain joins TRBV7-2 to TRBJ1-4; TCRdb's D call, TRBD1, is unchecked because there is no DNA. CDR3 length equals 15 residues. Germline V gives CDR1 SGHTA, CDR2 FQGNSA. The CDR3 spells CASSLDRLGNEKLFF.

This sequence joins TRBV7-2 and TRBJ2-7. Germline CDR1 SGHTA, CDR2 FQGNSA. This CDR3 region has 11 residues. The CDR3 reads CASSDLGEQYF.

The V and J genes are TRBV5-1 and TRBJ1-2. Germline-derived CDR1 and CDR2 are SGHRS and YFSETQ. This CDR3 is built from 13 residues. CDR3 protein: CASRSYREGGYTF.